This TCR beta chain was identified in a study of Ad26.COV2.S vaccination and SARS-CoV-2 variants. Described treatment: 15 to 20 received Ad26.COV2.S at low or high dose, single or two shots; a few received placebo; per-sample allocation not given. Each sample was drawn 63 days after the first injection (of vaccine or placebo). The CDR3 is made up of 14 amino acids. Trimming left V 6 bases short and J 7 bases short, with 16 bases between. Germline CDR1 reads WSHSY; CDR2 reads SAAADI. Profiled with immunoSEQ multiplex PCR; TCRdb holds only in-frame clones, not every one. The sample shows about 410,000 clones, about 90% of them seen only once.

The sample here was peripheral blood, taken in a trial of Ad26.COV2.S vaccine versus placebo. This receptor was taken from a person between 18 and 59 years old who received the Ad26.COV2.S COVID-19 vaccine or a placebo. The J gene is TRBJ1-5, the V gene TRBV10-2, with D maybe TRBD1 (6 bases). The CDR3 region is CASSESWGQQPQHF. The CDR3 region has the DNA TGCGCCAGCAGCGAGAGTTGGGGGCAGCAGCCCCAGCATTTT.